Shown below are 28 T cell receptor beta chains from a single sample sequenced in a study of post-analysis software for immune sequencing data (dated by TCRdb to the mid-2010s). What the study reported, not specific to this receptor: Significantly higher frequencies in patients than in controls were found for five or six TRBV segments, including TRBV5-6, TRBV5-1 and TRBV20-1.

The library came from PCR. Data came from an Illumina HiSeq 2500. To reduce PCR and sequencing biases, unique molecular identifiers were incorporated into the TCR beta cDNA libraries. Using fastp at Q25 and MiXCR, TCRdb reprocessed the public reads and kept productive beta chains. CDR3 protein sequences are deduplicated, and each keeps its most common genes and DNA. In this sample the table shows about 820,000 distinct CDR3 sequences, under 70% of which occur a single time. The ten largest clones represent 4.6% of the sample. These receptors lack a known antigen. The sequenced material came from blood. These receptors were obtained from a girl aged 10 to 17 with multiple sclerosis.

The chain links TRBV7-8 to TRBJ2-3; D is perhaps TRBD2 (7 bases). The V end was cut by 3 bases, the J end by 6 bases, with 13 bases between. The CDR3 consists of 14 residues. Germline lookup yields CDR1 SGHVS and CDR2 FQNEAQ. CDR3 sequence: CASSLVGGRDTQYF. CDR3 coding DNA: TGTGCCAGCAGCTTGGTCGGGGGGCGGGATACGCAGTATTTT.

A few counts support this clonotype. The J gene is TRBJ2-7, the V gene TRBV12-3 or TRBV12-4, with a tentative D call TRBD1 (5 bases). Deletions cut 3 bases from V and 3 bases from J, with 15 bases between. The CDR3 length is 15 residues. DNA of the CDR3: TGTGCCAGCAGTTTCTTAACTCCAGGGTTCTACGAGCAGTACTTC. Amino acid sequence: CASSFLTPGFYEQYF.

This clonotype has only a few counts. The CDR3 protein is CSVGRGLNSYEQYF. The DNA of the CDR3 is TGCAGCGTTGGTCGCGGGTTAAACTCCTACGAGCAGTACTTC. J is TRBJ2-7 and V is TRBV29-1; tentatively, D is TRBD2 (5 bases). V lost 4 bases and J 0 bases, leaving 13 bases between the germline ends. From germline, CDR1 is SQVTM and CDR2 ANQGSEA. The CDR3 has 14 amino acids.

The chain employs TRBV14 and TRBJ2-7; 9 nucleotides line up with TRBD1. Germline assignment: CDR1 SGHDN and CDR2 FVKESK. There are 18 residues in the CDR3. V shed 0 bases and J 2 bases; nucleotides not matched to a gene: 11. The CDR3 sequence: CASSQDRGDRGSTYEQYF. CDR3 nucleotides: TGTGCCAGCAGCCAAGATCGTGGAGACAGGGGGTCCACCTACGAGCAGTACTTC.

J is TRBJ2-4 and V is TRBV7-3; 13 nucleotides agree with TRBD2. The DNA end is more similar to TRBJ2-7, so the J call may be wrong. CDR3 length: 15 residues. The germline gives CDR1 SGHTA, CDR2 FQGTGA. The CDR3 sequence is CASSFTSGGAYEQYF. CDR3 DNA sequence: TGTGCCAGCAGCTTCACTAGCGGGGGGGCCTACGAGCAGTACTTC.

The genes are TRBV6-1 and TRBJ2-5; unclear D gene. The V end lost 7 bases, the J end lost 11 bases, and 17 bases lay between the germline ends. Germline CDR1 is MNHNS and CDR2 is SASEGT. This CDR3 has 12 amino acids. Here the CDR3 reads CASTLSSGSQYF. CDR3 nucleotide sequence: TGTGCCAGCACCCTGAGCTCAGGATCGCAGTACTTC.

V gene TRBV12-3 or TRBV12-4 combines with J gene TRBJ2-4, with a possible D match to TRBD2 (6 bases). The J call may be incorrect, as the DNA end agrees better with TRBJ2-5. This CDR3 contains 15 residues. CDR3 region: CASSLFASAGKTQYF. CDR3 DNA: TGTGCCAGCAGTTTATTCGCTAGCGCCGGAAAGACCCAGTACTTC.

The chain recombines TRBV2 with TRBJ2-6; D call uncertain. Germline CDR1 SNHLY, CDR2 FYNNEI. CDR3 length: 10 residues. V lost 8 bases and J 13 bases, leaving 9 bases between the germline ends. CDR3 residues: CASGMNVLTF. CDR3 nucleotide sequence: TGTGCCAGCGGGATGAATGTCCTGACTTTC.

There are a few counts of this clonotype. CDR3 region: CASSELQGLYSPLHF. CDR3 nucleotide sequence: TGTGCCAGCAGTGAGCTACAGGGACTATATTCACCCCTCCACTTT. The chain joins TRBV6-1 to TRBJ1-6; D perhaps matches TRBD1 (6 bases). V was shortened by 3 bases and J by 8 bases, with 14 bases between the two germline ends. Germline V gene sequence: CDR1 MNHNS, CDR2 SASEGT. CDR3 length equals 15 residues.

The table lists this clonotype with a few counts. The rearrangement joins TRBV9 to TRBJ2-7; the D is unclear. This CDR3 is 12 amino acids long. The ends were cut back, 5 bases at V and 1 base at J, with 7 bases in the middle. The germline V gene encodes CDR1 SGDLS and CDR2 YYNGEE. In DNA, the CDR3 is TGTGCCAGCAGGGTTTTATCCTACGAGCAGTACTTC. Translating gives CASRVLSYEQYF.

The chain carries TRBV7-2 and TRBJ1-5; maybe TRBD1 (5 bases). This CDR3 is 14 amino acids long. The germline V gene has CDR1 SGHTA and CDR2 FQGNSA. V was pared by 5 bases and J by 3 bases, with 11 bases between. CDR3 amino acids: CASSEGRINQPQHF. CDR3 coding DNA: TGTGCCAGCAGCGAGGGACGGATCAATCAGCCCCAGCATTTT.

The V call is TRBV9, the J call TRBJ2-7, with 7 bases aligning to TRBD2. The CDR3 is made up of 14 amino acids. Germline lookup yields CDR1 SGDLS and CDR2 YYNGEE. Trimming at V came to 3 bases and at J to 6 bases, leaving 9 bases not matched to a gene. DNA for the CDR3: TGTGCCAGCAGCGAGGTCGGGACTAAGACCGAGCAGTACTTC. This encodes CASSEVGTKTEQYF.

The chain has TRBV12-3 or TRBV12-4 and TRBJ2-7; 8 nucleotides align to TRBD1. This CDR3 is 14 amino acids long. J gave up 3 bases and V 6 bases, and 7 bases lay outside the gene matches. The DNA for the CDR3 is TGTGCCAGCAGGGCAGGACAGGGCGACTACGAGCAGTACTTC. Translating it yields CASRAGQGDYEQYF.

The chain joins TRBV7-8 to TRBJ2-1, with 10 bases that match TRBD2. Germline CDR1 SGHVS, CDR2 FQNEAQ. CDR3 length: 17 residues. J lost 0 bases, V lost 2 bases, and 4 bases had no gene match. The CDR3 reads CASSLFGLADSYNEQFF. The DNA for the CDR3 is TGTGCCAGCAGCTTATTCGGACTAGCGGACTCCTACAATGAGCAGTTCTTC.

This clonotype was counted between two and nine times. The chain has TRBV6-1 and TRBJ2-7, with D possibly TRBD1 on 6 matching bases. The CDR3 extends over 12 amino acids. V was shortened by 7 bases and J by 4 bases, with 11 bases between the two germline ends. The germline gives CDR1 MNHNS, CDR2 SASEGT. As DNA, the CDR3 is TGTGCCAGCACCAGGGGAGTTTACGAGCAGTACTTC. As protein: CASTRGVYEQYF.

The CDR3 DNA reads as TGTGCCAGCAGTTTTATGCCCGCACCCGGCAATCAGCCCCAGCATTTT. This codes for CASSFMPAPGNQPQHF. The genes are TRBV28 and TRBJ1-5; D not certain. CDR3 length equals 16 residues. Trimming removed 3 bases from V and 2 bases from J, with 14 bases in between. In germline, CDR1 is MDHEN, CDR2 SYDVKM.

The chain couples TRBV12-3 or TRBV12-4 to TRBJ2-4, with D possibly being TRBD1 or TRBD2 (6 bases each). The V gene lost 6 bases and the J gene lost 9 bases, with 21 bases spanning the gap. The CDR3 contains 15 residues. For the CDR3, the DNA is TGTGCCAGCAGCCCTCTGGCGGAGGGGGGCGGCATTCAGTACTTC. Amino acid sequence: CASSPLAEGGGIQYF.

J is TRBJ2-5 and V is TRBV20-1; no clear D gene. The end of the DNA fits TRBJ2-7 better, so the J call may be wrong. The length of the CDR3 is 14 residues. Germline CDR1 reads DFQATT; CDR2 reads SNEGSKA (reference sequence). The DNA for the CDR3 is TGCAGTGCTAGCTCGGCGGAGACGCGGTACGAGCAGTACTTC. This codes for CSASSAETRYEQYF.

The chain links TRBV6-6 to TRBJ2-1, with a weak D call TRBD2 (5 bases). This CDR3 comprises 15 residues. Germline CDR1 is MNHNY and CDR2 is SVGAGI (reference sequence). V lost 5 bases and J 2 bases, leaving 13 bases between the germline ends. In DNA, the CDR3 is TGTGCCAGCAGTAGCAGTCTAGCAGCCTACAATGAGCAGTTCTTC. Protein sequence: CASSSSLAAYNEQFF.

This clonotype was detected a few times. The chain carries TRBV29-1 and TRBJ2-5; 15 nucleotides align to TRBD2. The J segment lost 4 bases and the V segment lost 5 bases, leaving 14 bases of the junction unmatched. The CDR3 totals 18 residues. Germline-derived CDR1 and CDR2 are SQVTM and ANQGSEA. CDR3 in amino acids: CSVSRQGTSGRRRETQYF. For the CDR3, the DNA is TGCAGCGTTTCCAGACAGGGGACTAGCGGGAGGAGGAGAGAGACCCAGTACTTC.

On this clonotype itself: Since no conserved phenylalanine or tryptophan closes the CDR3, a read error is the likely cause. CDR3 in amino acids: CASSSVGQGDIQYC. The CDR3 DNA is TGTGCCAGCAGCAGCGTGGGACAGGGGGACATTCAGTACTGC. J is TRBJ2-4 and V is TRBV11-2; 11 positions agree with TRBD1. The CDR3 length is 14 residues. Looked up from germline, CDR1 is SGHAT and CDR2 is FQNNGV. V lost 5 bases to trimming and J lost 8 bases; unmatched junction nucleotides: 5.

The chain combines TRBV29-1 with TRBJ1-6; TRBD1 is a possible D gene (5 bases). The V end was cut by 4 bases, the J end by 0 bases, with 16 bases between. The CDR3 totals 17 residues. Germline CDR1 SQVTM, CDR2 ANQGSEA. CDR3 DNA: TGCAGCGTTGCAGTCCCCGGGACTAGCTCCTATAATTCACCCCTCCACTTT. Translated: CSVAVPGTSSYNSPLHF.

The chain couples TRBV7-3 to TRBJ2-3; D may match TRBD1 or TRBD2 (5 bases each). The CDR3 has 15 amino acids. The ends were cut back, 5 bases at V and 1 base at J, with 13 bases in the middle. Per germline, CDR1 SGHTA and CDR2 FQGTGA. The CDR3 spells CASSPIVGGTDTQYF. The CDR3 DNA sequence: TGTGCCAGCAGCCCCATAGTGGGGGGCACAGATACGCAGTATTTT.

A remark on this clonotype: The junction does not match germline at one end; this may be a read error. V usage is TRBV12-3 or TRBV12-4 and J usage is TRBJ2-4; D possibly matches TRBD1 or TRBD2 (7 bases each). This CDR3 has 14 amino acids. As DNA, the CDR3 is TGTGCCAGCAGCCGGGGGGACAGCCTCTACGAGCAGTACTTT. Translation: CASSRGDSLYEQYF.

CDR3 loop: CSVHLAIQGNEQFF. The CDR3 nucleotides read TGCAGCGTCCACCTAGCGATTCAGGGCAATGAGCAGTTCTTC. The chain joins TRBV29-1 to TRBJ2-1; D is perhaps TRBD2 (6 bases). The CDR3 sequence is 14 residues long. The V gene's germline CDR1 is SQVTM and CDR2 ANQGSEA. V was clipped by 6 bases and J by 6 bases, with 18 bases between them.

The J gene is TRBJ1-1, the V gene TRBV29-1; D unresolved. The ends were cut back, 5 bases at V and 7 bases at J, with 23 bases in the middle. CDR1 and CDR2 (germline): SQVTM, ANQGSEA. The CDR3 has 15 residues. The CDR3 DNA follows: TGCAGCGTTCACCCCCGGTGGGAACTTGATGGTGAAGCTTTCTTT. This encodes CSVHPRWELDGEAFF.

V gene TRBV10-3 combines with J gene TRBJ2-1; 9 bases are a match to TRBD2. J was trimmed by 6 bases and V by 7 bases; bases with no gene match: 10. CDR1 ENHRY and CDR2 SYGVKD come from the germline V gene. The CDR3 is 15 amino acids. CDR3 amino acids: CAITSLAGPINEQFF. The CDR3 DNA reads TGTGCCATCACTTCGCTAGCGGGACCTATCAATGAGCAGTTCTTC.

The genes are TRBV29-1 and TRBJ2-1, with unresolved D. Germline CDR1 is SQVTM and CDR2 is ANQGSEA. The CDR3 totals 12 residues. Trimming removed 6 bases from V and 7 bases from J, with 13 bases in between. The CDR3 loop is CSVMSQLNEQFF. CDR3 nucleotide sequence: TGCAGCGTGATGTCCCAGCTTAATGAGCAGTTCTTC.